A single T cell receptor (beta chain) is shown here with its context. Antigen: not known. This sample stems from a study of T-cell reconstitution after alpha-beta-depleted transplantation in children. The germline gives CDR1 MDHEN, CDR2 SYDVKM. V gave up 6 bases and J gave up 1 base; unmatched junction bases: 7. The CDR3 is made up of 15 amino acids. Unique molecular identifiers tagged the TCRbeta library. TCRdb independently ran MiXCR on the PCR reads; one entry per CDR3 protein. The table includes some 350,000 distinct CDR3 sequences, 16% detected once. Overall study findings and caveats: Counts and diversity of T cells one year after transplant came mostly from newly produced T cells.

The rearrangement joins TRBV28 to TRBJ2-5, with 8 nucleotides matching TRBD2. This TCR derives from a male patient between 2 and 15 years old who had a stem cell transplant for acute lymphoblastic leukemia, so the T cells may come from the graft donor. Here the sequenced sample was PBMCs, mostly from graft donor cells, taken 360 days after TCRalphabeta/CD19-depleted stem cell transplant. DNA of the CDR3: TGTGCCAGCAGGTTAGGCGGGACTAGCCAAGAGACCCAGTACTTC. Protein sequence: CASRLGGTSQETQYF.